A selection of T cell receptor beta chains follows, all from one sample in a study of shared clonotypes between healthy human individuals. Sequencing used immunoSEQ multiplex PCR; TCRdb keeps in-frame clones, though not all of them. The sample carries 1,400,000 or so clones, approximately 98.5% recorded once. The sample was naive CD4+ T cells sorted from blood. These receptors came from a man aged 30-40 years in good health. Each CDR3 is given with its conserved first and last residue. D genes are given only for firm matches. Clone size is not always given. Where it is, it says once, few, many or a class for expanded clones.

clone size | J gene | D gene | V gene | CDR3 DNA | CDR3 protein
. | TRBJ2-3 | . | TRBV30 | TGTGCCTGGAGTAATGCCCGAACAGATACGCAGTATTTT | CAWSNARTDTQYF
. | TRBJ2-3 | . | TRBV5-6 | TGTGCCAGCAGCTTGGCGGGGGGCCCTAGTGATACGCAGTATTTT | CASSLAGGPSDTQYF
. | TRBJ2-2 | TRBD2 | TRBV7-2 | TGTGCCAGCAGCTTATCTGCGGGAGCGACCACCGGGGAGCTGTTTTTT | CASSLSAGATTGELFF
. | TRBJ2-7 | TRBD2 | TRBV6-6 | TGTGCCAGCAGTCGGACGGGGCGGGAGAGCCGTGTGCAGTACTTC | CASSRTGRESRVQYF
. | TRBJ2-1 | TRBD2 | TRBV19 | TGTGCCAGTAGTACCGCGGGAGGGGGTTACAATGAGCAGTTCTTC | CASSTAGGGYNEQFF
. | TRBJ2-3 | TRBD1 | TRBV5-5 | TGTGCCAGCAGCCAGGGACAGGCGAGGGATACGCAGTATTTT | CASSQGQARDTQYF
. | TRBJ2-7 | TRBD1 | TRBV2 | TGTGCCAGCAGTCGACAGGGGACCTACGAGCAGTACTTC | CASSRQGTYEQYF
. | TRBJ2-7 | . | TRBV6-5 | TGTGCCAGCAGTTACCCTCCTACCTACGAGCAGTACTTC | CASSYPPTYEQYF
. | TRBJ2-5 | . | TRBV7-2 | TGTGCCAGCAGCTTAGGCGGGATAGGCCAAGAGACCCAGTACTTC | CASSLGGIGQETQYF
. | TRBJ1-1 | . | TRBV10-3 | TGTGCCACAGGGAGAGGGGACACTGAAGCTTTCTTT | CATGRGDTEAFF
. | TRBJ1-2 | . | TRBV28 | TGTGCCAGCAGTTTAAGGCGTGACTATGGCTACACCTTC | CASSLRRDYGYTF
. | TRBJ2-3 | TRBD2 | TRBV9 | TGTGCCAGCAGCGCGACTAGCGGGAGCACAGATACGCAGTATTTT | CASSATSGSTDTQYF
once | TRBJ2-1 | . | TRBV19 | TGTGCCAGTACCCTAGCCGGAGGGGCCTACAATGAGCAGTTCTTC | CASTLAGGAYNEQFF